The present TCR beta chain was sequenced within a study of shared clonotypes between healthy human individuals. Findings and limits, study-wide: The study drew on few donors, limiting represented genetic and exposure-history diversity.

As to this clone: Its antigen remains unknown.

The method was immunoSEQ multiplex PCR; TCRdb's version includes in-frame clones alone and lacks a portion of them. The sample shows about 1.5 million clones, 95% to 99% of them seen only once. The V end was cut by 6 bases, the J end by 6 bases, with 15 bases between. The CDR3 has 14 amino acids. Germline CDR1 reads MNHEY; CDR2 reads SMNVEV (reference sequence). The gene calls are TRBV27 and TRBJ1-5; D is possibly TRBD1 (5 bases). The receptor was isolated from a man aged 30 to 39 in good health. Sequencing used naive CD4+ T cells sorted from blood. Subset of the sample: CD45RA+ positively selected. CDR3 sequence reads: CASSPGERSQPQHF. The CDR3 region has the DNA TGTGCCAGCAGCCCGGGGGAGAGGAGTCAGCCCCAGCATTTT.